This T cell receptor beta chain was found in a study of blood T cell repertoires in COVID-19. A few counts support this clone. Assay: immunoSEQ multiplex PCR; the TCRdb copy retains only in-frame clones and omits some. Of 90,000 to 120,000 clones listed, around 82% are singletons. The CDR3 has 15 residues. V lost 4 bases to trimming and J lost 6 bases, with 15 bases between them. Germline values: CDR1 SNHLY, CDR2 FYNNEI. The origin of this receptor is a human donor in a cohort sampled during active COVID-19. Sequenced input: peripheral blood. J is TRBJ2-2 and V is TRBV2, with D tentatively TRBD1 (6 bases). The CDR3 is CASSGGQVAPGELFF. DNA for the CDR3: TGTGCCAGCAGTGGGGGGCAGGTCGCCCCCGGGGAGCTGTTTTTT.